This TCR beta chain derives from a study of T cells in Graves' hyperthyroidism and ophthalmopathy. The CDR3 sequence is 13 residues long. Trimming removed 5 bases at V and 1 base at J, with 8 bases between. The germline V gene encodes CDR1 KGHSH and CDR2 LQKENI. From RNA transcripts, TCR beta CDR3 regions were amplified. The study used the HTBI primer set for a first-round RT-PCR of the TCR CDR3. TCRdb re-called the multiplex PCR reads with MiXCR, one entry per CDR3 protein. Of roughly 380,000 distinct CDR3 sequences listed, about 13% are singletons. Study-wide results and caveats: Expanded thyroid clonotypes (above 0.001) were mostly also found in blood. Stable hyperthyroidism and ophthalmopathy were separated using 13 V-J signatures.

Hyperthyroidism patients were newly diagnosed, had disease duration under 2 months, and were aged 18 to 65 years. Notes on this clonotype: Its antigen remains unknown.

The sequencing sample was made of blood. This sequence originates from a man aged 25 to 45 with Graves' hyperthyroidism that later progressed to Graves' ophthalmopathy. The gene calls are TRBV18 and TRBJ1-1; D gene uncertain. This chain's CDR3 is CASSASKNTEAFF. As DNA, the CDR3 is TGTGCCAGCTCAGCCTCTAAGAACACTGAAGCTTTCTTT.